This TCR beta chain was observed in a study of blood T cells in healthy people across ages. Overall study findings and caveats: What prevented conclusive comparison of naive and antigen-experienced cells was that PBMCs were unsorted.

A second PCR, run for about 6 to 12 cycles, used a sample-barcoded 5' primer plus a J-beta primer mix. One entry per CDR3 protein, called by TCRdb with MiXCR from the 5' RACE reads. The sample includes fewer than 2 million distinct CDR3 sequences, 30% to 40% of them seen just once. This clonotype has only one observation. What it binds is unknown. A much more abundant neighbour one base away suggests this may be a read error. The sequencing sample was made of blood. The sequence derives from a human donor in good health.

The CDR3 DNA follows: TGTGCCAGCAGCAGGGTCGGGTCTGGAGACACCATATATTTT. This codes for CASSRVGSGDTIYF. This chain joins TRBV7-9 and TRBJ1-3, with unresolved D. The germline V gene encodes CDR1 SEHNR and CDR2 FQNEAQ (reference sequence). The CDR3 runs 14 residues.